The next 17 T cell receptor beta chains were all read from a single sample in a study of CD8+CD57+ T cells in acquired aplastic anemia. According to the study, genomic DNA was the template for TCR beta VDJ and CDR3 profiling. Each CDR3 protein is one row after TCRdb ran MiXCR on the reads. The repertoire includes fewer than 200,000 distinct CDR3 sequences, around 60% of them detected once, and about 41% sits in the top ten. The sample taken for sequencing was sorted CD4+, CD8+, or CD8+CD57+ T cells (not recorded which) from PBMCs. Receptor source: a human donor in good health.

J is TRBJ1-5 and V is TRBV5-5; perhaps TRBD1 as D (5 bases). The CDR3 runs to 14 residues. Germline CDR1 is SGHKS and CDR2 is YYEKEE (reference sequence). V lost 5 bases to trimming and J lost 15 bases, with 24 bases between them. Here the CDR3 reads CASSERDETAGLHF. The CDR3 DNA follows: TGTGCCAGCAGTGAAAGGGATGAGACAGCGGGTTTGCATTTT.

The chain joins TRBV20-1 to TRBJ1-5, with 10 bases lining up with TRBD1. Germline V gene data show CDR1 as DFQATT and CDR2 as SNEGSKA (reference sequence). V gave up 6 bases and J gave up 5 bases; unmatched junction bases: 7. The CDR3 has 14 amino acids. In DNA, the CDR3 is TGCAGTGCCCGTGTGGGACAGGGGTATCAGCCCCAGCATTTT. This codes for CSARVGQGYQPQHF.

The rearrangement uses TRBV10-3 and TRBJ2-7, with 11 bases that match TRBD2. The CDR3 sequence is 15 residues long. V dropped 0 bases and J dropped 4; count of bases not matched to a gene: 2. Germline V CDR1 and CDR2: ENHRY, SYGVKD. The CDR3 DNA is TGTGCCATCAGTGAGTCGACTAGCGGGGCTTACGAGCAGTACTTC. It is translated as CAISESTSGAYEQYF.

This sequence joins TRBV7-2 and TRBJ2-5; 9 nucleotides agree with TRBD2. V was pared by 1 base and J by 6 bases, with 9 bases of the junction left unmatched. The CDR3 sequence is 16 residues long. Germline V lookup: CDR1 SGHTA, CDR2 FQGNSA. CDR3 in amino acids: CASSLDPRGGRKTQYF. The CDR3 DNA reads TGTGCCAGCAGCTTAGACCCGCGGGGGGGCCGGAAGACCCAGTACTTC.

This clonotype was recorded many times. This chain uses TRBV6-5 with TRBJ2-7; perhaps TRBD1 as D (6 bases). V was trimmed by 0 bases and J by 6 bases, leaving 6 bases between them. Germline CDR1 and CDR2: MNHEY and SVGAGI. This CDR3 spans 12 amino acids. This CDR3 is CASSYSGGEQYF. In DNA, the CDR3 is TGTGCCAGCAGTTACTCAGGGGGCGAGCAGTACTTC.

The CDR3 DNA reads TGTGCCAGCAGCTTATCGGGGGTAGGGACTGAAGCTTTCTTT. Amino acid sequence: CASSLSGVGTEAFF. The chain employs TRBV7-3 and TRBJ1-1; possibly TRBD1 for D (5 bases). V lost 2 bases and J lost 5, with 12 bases in between. The CDR3 length is 14 residues. Looked up from germline, CDR1 is SGHTA and CDR2 is FQGTGA.

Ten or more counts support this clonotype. Here the CDR3 reads CASSIAGGSYNEQFF. As DNA, the CDR3 is TGTGCCAGTAGTATAGCGGGAGGGTCCTACAATGAGCAGTTCTTC. This rearrangement joins TRBV19 to TRBJ2-1, with TRBD2 identical over 8 bases. The V segment lost 1 base and the J segment 1 base; nucleotides outside the gene matches: 0. CDR1 LNHDA and CDR2 SQIVND come from the germline V gene (reference sequence). This CDR3 contains 15 residues.

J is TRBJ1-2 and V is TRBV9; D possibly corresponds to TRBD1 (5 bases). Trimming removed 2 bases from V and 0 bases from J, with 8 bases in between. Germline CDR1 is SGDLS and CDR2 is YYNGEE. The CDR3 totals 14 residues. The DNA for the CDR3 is TGTGCCAGCAGCGTGGGCAGGGCTAACTATGGCTACACCTTC. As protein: CASSVGRANYGYTF. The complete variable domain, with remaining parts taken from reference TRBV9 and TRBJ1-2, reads DSGVTQTPKHLITATGQRVTLRCSPRSGDLSVYWYQQSLDQGLQFLIQYYNGEERAKGNILERFSAQQFPDLHSELNLSSLELGDSALYFCASSVGRANYGYTFGSGTRLTVV.

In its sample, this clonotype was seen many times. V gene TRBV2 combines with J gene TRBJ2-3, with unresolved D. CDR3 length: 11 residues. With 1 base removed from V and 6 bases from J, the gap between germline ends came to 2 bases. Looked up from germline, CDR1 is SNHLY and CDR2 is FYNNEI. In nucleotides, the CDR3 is TGTGCCAGCAGTGAAGTGGATACGCAGTATTTT. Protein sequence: CASSEVDTQYF.

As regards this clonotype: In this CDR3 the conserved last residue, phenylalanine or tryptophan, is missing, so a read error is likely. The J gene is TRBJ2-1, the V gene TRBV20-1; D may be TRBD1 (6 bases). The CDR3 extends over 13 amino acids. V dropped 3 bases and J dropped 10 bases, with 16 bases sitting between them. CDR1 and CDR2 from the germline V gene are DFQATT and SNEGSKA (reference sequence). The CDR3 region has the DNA TGCAGTGCTAGGGACAGTCCGTTTCAGGAGCAGTTCCTC. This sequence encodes CSARDSPFQEQFL.

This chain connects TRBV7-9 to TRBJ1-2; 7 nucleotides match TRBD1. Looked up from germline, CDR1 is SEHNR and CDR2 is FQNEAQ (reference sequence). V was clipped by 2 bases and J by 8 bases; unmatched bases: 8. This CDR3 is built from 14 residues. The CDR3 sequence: CASSLNLQGEGYTF. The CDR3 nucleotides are TGTGCCAGCAGCTTAAATCTCCAGGGGGAGGGCTACACCTTC. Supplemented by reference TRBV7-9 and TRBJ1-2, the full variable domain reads DTGVSQNPRHKITKRGQNVTFRCDPISEHNRLYWYRQTLGQGPEFLTYFQNEAQLEKSRLLSDRFSAERPKGSFSTLEIQRTEQGDSAMYLCASSLNLQGEGYTFGSGTRLTVV.

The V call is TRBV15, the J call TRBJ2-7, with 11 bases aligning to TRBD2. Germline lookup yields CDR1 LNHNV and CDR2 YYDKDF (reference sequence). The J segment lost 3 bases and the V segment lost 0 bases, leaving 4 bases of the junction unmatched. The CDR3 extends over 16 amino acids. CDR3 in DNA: TGTGCCACCAGCAGAGATGAGGGACTAGCGGTCTACGAGCAGTACTTC. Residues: CATSRDEGLAVYEQYF.

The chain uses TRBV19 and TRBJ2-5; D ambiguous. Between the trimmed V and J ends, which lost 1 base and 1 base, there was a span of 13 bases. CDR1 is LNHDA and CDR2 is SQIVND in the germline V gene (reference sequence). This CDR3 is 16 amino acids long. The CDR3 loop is CASSIALGPTQETQYF. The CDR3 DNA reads TGTGCCAGTAGTATAGCGTTAGGACCGACCCAAGAGACCCAGTACTTC. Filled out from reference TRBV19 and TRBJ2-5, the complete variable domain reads DGGITQSPKYLFRKEGQNVTLSCEQNLNHDAMYWYRQDPGQGLRLIYYSQIVNDFQKGDIAEGYSVSREKKESFPLTVTSAQKNPTAFYLCASSIALGPTQETQYFGPGTRLLVL.

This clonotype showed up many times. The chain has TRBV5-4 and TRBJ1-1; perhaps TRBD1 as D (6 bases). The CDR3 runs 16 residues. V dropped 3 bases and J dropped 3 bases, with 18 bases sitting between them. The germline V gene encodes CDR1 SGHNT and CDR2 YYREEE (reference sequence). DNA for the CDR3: TGTGCCAGCAGCTCACAAATACCGGGACAAGACACTGAAGCTTTCTTT. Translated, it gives CASSSQIPGQDTEAFF. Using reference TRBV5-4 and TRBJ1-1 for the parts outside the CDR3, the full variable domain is ETGVTQSPTHLIKTRGQQVTLRCSSQSGHNTVSWYQQALGQGPQFIFQYYREEENGRGNFPPRFSGLQFPNYSSELNVNALELDDSALYLCASSSQIPGQDTEAFFGQGTRLTVV.

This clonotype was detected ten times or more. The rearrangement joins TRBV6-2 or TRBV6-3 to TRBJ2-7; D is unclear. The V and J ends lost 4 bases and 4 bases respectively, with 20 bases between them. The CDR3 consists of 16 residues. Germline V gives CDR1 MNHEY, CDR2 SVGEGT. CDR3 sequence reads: CASSSKFRQTLYEQYF. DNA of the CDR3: TGTGCCAGCAGTTCAAAGTTCAGGCAAACCTTGTACGAGCAGTACTTC.

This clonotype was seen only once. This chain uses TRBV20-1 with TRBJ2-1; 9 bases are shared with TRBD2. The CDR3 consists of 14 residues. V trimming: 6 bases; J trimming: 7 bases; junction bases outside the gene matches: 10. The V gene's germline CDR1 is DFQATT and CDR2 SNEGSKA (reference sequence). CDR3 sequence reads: CSAPRSGGLNEQFF. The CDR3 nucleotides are TGCAGTGCCCCGCGTAGCGGGGGATTGAATGAGCAGTTCTTC.

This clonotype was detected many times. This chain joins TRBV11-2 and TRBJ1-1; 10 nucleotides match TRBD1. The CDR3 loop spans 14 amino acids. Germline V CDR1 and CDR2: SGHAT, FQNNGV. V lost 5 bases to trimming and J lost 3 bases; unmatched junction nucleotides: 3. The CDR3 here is CASSQGQGYTEAFF. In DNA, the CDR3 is TGTGCCAGCAGCCAGGGACAGGGGTACACTGAAGCTTTCTTT. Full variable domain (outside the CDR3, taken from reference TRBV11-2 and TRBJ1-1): EAGVAQSPRYKIIEKRQSVAFWCNPISGHATLYWYQQILGQGPKLLIQFQNNGVVDDSQLPKDRFSAERLKGVDSTLKIQPAKLEDSAVYLCASSQGQGYTEAFFGQGTRLTVV.